One and the same sample provided the 2 T cell receptor beta chains below, sequenced in a study of T cells in Graves' hyperthyroidism and ophthalmopathy. RNA transcripts provided the source from which TCR beta CDR3 regions were amplified. The TCR CDR3 first-round RT-PCR relied on the HTBI primer set. MiXCR, applied by TCRdb to the multiplex PCR reads, yields one record per CDR3 protein. The profile covers approximately 300,000 distinct CDR3 sequences, with approximately 18% appearing a single time and under 40% taken by the ten largest. Sequenced: blood. Receptor source: a man over 45 with Graves' ophthalmopathy.

The V and J genes are TRBV20-1 and TRBJ2-3, with D perhaps matching TRBD2 (5 bases). This CDR3 is 14 amino acids long. The ends were cut back, 4 bases at V and 2 bases at J, with 13 bases in the middle. The germline V gene encodes CDR1 DFQATT and CDR2 SNEGSKA (reference sequence). The CDR3 protein is CSATSQRNTDTQYF. As DNA, the CDR3 is TGCAGTGCTACTAGCCAGCGGAACACAGATACGCAGTATTTT.

This clonotype was found a few times. The chain is built from TRBV6-5 and TRBJ1-3, with D uncertain. The germline CDR1 and CDR2 sequences are MNHEY and SVGAGI. Trimming pared 0 bases from V and 0 bases from J, leaving 12 bases between. The CDR3 spans 17 residues. CDR3 bases: TGTGCCAGCAGTTACTCGATGGCGTCCGGCTCTGGAAACACCATATATTTT. Translation gives CASSYSMASGSGNTIYF.